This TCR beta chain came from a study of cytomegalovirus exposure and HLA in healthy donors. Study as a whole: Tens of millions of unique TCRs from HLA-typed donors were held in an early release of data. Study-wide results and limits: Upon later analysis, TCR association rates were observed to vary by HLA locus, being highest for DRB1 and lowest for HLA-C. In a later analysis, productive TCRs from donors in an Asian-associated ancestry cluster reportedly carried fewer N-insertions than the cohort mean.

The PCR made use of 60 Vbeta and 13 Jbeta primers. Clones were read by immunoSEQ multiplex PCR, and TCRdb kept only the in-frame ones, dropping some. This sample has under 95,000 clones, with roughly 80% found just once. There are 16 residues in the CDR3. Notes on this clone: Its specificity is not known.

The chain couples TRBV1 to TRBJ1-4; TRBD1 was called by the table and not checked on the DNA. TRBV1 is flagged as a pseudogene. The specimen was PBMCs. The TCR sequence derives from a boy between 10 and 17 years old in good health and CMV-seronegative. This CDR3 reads CTSSLPEGQGDEKLFF. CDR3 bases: TGCACCAGCAGCCTTCCGGAGGGTCAGGGGGATGAAAAACTGTTTTTT.